These 15 T cell receptor beta chains were all obtained from the same sample, sequenced in a study of blood T cell repertoires in COVID-19. The method was immunoSEQ multiplex PCR; TCRdb's version includes in-frame clones alone and lacks a portion of them. This sample yields around 58,000 clones, of which about 90% are seen a single time; 7.3% belongs to the top ten. The sample comprised peripheral blood. The source is an older woman with active or convalescent COVID-19.

The chain carries TRBV27 and TRBJ1-2, with D possibly being TRBD1 (5 bases). The V gene lost 2 bases and the J gene lost 0 bases, with 7 bases spanning the gap. This CDR3 comprises 14 residues. Per germline, CDR1 MNHEY and CDR2 SMNVEV (reference sequence). Here the CDR3 DNA reads TGTGCCAGCAGTTTAGGGACTGCTAACTATGGCTACACCTTC. Translation: CASSLGTANYGYTF.

The chain joins TRBV10-3 to TRBJ1-2; D uncertain. The CDR3 has 11 residues. Germline lookup yields CDR1 ENHRY and CDR2 SYGVKD. V gave up 2 bases and J gave up 10 bases, with 8 bases separating them. The CDR3 region is CAISELGDYTF. CDR3 DNA sequence: TGTGCCATCAGTGAGCTAGGCGACTACACCTTC.

The chain joins TRBV20-1 to TRBJ2-1; D not certain. The V gene's germline CDR1 is DFQATT and CDR2 SNEGSKA (reference sequence). V was cut by 2 bases and J by 9 bases, with 8 bases left in between. This CDR3 region has 11 residues. The CDR3 is CSARPMSEQFF. The CDR3, as DNA: TGCAGTGCTAGACCCATGAGTGAGCAGTTCTTC.

The chain joins TRBV7-9 to TRBJ2-3, with 10 bases identical to TRBD2. The germline gives CDR1 SEHNR, CDR2 FQNEAQ (reference sequence). The CDR3 spans 17 residues. V lost 1 base and J lost 5; bases outside the gene matches: 9. CDR3 coding DNA: TGTGCCAGCAGCTTAGTAACTTCACTAGCGGGAATAGATACGCAGTATTTT. Its translation: CASSLVTSLAGIDTQYF.

The rearrangement links TRBV28 to TRBJ1-2; D is undetermined. There are 10 residues in the CDR3. Germline V gives CDR1 MDHEN, CDR2 SYDVKM. V was shortened by 6 bases and J by 9 bases, with 8 bases between the two germline ends. CDR3 nucleotides: TGTGCCAGCAGAACGACTCGCTACACCTTC. Protein: CASRTTRYTF.

The genes are TRBV30 and TRBJ1-3, with TRBD1 matching 10 bases. The CDR3 is made up of 14 amino acids. Germline lookup yields CDR1 GTSNPN and CDR2 SVGIG (reference sequence). The V gene end was trimmed by 2 bases and the J gene end by 6 bases; junction bases not matched to a gene: 4. The CDR3 sequence: CAWSPGTGENTIYF. CDR3 in DNA: TGTGCCTGGAGTCCCGGGACAGGGGAAAACACCATATATTTT.

The chain links TRBV20-1 to TRBJ2-2, with D possibly being TRBD2 (6 bases). The V and J ends lost 3 bases and 0 bases respectively, with 11 bases between them. This CDR3 is 15 amino acids long. Germline V gene sequence: CDR1 DFQATT, CDR2 SNEGSKA (reference sequence). CDR3 region: CSASSGATNTGELFF. As DNA, the CDR3 is TGCAGTGCTAGTAGCGGAGCTACGAACACCGGGGAGCTGTTTTTT.

This sequence joins TRBV7-2 and TRBJ2-3; 11 positions match TRBD1. Germline V gene data show CDR1 as SGHTA and CDR2 as FQGNSA. The CDR3 runs 17 residues. V dropped 5 bases and J dropped 6; count of bases not matched to a gene: 13. The CDR3, as DNA: TGTGCCAGCAGCCCCCCCTCGGACAGGGGGCATGAGGATACGCAGTATTTT. Protein product: CASSPPSDRGHEDTQYF.

The V and J genes are TRBV29-1 and TRBJ1-2; TRBD1 matches 9 bases. The CDR3 covers 12 residues. V trimming: 5 bases; J trimming: 7 bases; junction bases outside the gene matches: 5. Germline CDR1 is SQVTM and CDR2 is ANQGSEA. The CDR3: CSVSRDRVGYTF. As DNA, the CDR3 is TGCAGCGTTTCCCGGGACAGGGTTGGCTACACCTTC.

The gene calls are TRBV6-2 or TRBV6-3 and TRBJ1-5; 8 bases fit TRBD1. The CDR3 totals 16 residues. After removal of 5 bases from V and 4 bases from J, the junction contained 10 bases not matched to a gene. Germline V CDR1 and CDR2: MNHEY, SVGEGT. The CDR3 DNA follows: TGTGCCAGCAGTCAAAGCAGGGGGCGCGGGAATCAGCCCCAGCATTTT. Encoded protein: CASSQSRGRGNQPQHF.

The chain couples TRBV10-1 to TRBJ1-1; tentatively, D is TRBD1 (6 bases). The CDR3 has 14 residues. V was clipped by 4 bases and J by 2 bases, with 11 bases between them. Germline CDR1 WNHNN, CDR2 SYGVQD (reference sequence). CDR3 sequence reads: CASSATGFNTEAFF. The DNA for the CDR3 is TGCGCCAGCAGTGCGACAGGATTCAACACTGAAGCTTTCTTT.

J is TRBJ2-5 and V is TRBV9, with a weak D call TRBD2 (6 bases). With 4 bases removed from V and 0 bases from J, the gap between germline ends came to 10 bases. Germline V gene lookup returns CDR1 SGDLS and CDR2 YYNGEE. The CDR3 is 14 amino acids. CDR3 protein: CASSSRLDQETQYF. CDR3 nucleotides: TGTGCCAGCAGCTCAAGACTAGACCAAGAGACCCAGTACTTC. The full variable domain, rest sourced from reference TRBV9 and TRBJ2-5, is DSGVTQTPKHLITATGQRVTLRCSPRSGDLSVYWYQQSLDQGLQFLIQYYNGEERAKGNILERFSAQQFPDLHSELNLSSLELGDSALYFCASSSRLDQETQYFGPGTRLLVL.

The genes are TRBV27 and TRBJ1-1, with D possibly matching TRBD1 (5 bases). Germline assignment: CDR1 MNHEY and CDR2 SMNVEV (reference sequence). The germline V and J ends were trimmed by 2 bases and 1 base, with 5 bases remaining between them. The CDR3 extends over 13 amino acids. The CDR3 spells CASSLQGNTEAFF. CDR3 nucleotides: TGTGCCAGCAGTTTACAGGGGAACACTGAAGCTTTCTTT.

This rearrangement joins TRBV5-1 to TRBJ1-1; weak D call: TRBD1 (6 bases). The CDR3 runs to 15 residues. CDR1 is SGHRS and CDR2 is YFSETQ in the germline V gene. V lost 4 bases to trimming and J lost 8 bases, with 21 bases between them. The CDR3, as DNA: TGCGCCAGCAGCCACCAGCGGGGGGGCGCAGAGGAAGCTTTCTTT. This encodes CASSHQRGGAEEAFF.

The chain couples TRBV7-9 to TRBJ1-5; TRBD1 matches 11 bases. This CDR3 comprises 16 residues. The V gene end was trimmed by 3 bases and the J gene end by 4 bases; junction bases not matched to a gene: 5. CDR1 is SEHNR and CDR2 is FQNEAQ in the germline V gene (reference sequence). CDR3 nucleotides: TGTGCCAGCAGCTTTGGATGGGACAGGGGGAATCAGCCCCAGCATTTT. Translating gives CASSFGWDRGNQPQHF.